A selection of T cell receptor beta chains follows, all from one sample in a study of beta chain features in type 1 diabetes. TCRdb keeps only in-frame clones here, not all; method: immunoSEQ multiplex PCR. The profile shows around 280,000 clones, approximately 8.1% of them singletons. The sample was central memory CD4+ T cells from blood. These receptors were taken from a woman aged 18-29 years in good health. Each CDR3 is given with its conserved first and last residue. The D gene is left open where the match is weak. Part of the rows lack a size; the others show once, few, many or a class for expanded clones.

j_call	v_call	d_call	clone_size	cdr3_nt	cdr3_aa
TRBJ1-1	TRBV20-1	.	.	TGCAGTGGAGGAACGAACACTGAAGCTTTCTTT	CSGGTNTEAFF
TRBJ1-5	TRBV7-2	.	.	TGTGCCAGCAGCGGCGGGTCAGGGGTGACCCAGCCCCAGCATTTT	CASSGGSGVTQPQHF
TRBJ1-4	TRBV10-3	.	.	TGTGCCATCAGTGAGCTGGAGAGCGACCGCCTGGAACTGTTTTTT	CAISELESDRLELFF
TRBJ2-5	TRBV12-5	.	few	TGTGCTAGTGGTTGGGAAATAGGTACCCAGTACTTC	CASGWEIGTQYF
TRBJ2-2	TRBV29-1	TRBD2	few	TGCAGCGTTGAGAAGGGCCTAGCGGATAACACCGGGGAGCTGTTTTTT	CSVEKGLADNTGELFF
TRBJ2-5	TRBV10-3	.	few	TGTGCCATCAGTGAGGCGATGCTCGGGGGAGAGACCCAGTACTTC	CAISEAMLGGETQYF
TRBJ2-5	TRBV5-4	TRBD1	few	TGTGCCAGCAGCATTGGGAACAGGGGAGAAGAGACCCAGTACTTC	CASSIGNRGEETQYF
TRBJ1-2	TRBV4-2	TRBD1	few	TGTGCCAGCAGCCGCGACAGGGGGTTTATTACGAACTATGGCTACACCTTC	CASSRDRGFITNYGYTF
TRBJ1-4	TRBV18	.	few	TGTGCCAGCTCACCGGGGAGCAGCATTAATGAAAAACTGTTTTTT	CASSPGSSINEKLFF
TRBJ2-1	TRBV29-1	.	few	TGCAGCGTAGCTCAGGGGGGGCCTGACAATGAGCAGTTCTTC	CSVAQGGPDNEQFF
TRBJ1-6	TRBV7-9	TRBD1	many	TGTGCCAGCAGCTTATTGGGCGGGGACAGGGTGGTTTCACCCCTCCACTTT	CASSLLGGDRVVSPLHF
TRBJ2-1	TRBV7-2	TRBD2	.	TGTGCCAGCAGCTTACAACTAGCGGGGAATAATGAGCAGTTCTTC	CASSLQLAGNNEQFF
TRBJ2-5	TRBV6-5	TRBD2	.	TGTGCCAGCAGTTCGGGACTAGCGGCCCAAGGGCCCCAGTACTTC	CASSSGLAAQGPQYF
TRBJ2-1	TRBV7-9	TRBD1	many	TGTGCCAGCAGCCCCGGGACAGGGGATCGTGGTGAGCAGTTCTTC	CASSPGTGDRGEQFF
TRBJ1-4	TRBV25-1	.	once	TGTGCCACCCGACACCGAACTAATGAAAAACTGTTTTTT	CATRHRTNEKLFF
TRBJ2-1	TRBV15	.	many	TGTGCCACGGAGGGAATATCATACAATGAGCAGTTCTTC	CATEGISYNEQFF